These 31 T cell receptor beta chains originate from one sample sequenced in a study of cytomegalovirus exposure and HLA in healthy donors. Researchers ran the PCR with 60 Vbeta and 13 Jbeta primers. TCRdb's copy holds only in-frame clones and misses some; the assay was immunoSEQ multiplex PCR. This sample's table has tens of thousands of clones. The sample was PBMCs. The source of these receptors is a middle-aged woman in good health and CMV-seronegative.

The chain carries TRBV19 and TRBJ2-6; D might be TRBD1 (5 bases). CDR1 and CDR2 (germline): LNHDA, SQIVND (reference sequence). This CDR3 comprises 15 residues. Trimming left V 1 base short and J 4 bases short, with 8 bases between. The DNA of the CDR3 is TGTGCCAGTAGTATAGTATCAGGGGGGGCCAACGTCCTGACTTTC. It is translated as CASSIVSGGANVLTF.

The CDR3 loop reads CASRLSGDTQYF. The DNA for the CDR3 is TGTGCCAGTAGGCTATCCGGGGATACGCAGTATTTT. The V gene is TRBV19, the J gene TRBJ2-3; D unclear. The CDR3 is 12 residues long. The V end was cut by 6 bases, the J end by 6 bases, with 10 bases between. Germline CDR1 is LNHDA and CDR2 is SQIVND (reference sequence).

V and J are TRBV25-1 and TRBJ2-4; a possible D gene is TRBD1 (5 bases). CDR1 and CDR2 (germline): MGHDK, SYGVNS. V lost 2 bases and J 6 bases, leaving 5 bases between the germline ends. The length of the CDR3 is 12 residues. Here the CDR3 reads CASSEDRNIQYF. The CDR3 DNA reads TGTGCCAGCAGTGAAGACAGAAACATTCAGTACTTC.

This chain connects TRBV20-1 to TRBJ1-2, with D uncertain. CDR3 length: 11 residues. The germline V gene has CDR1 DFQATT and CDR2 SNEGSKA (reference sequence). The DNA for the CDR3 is TGCATTACGACAAATCTCTATGGCTACACCTTC. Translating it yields CITTNLYGYTF.

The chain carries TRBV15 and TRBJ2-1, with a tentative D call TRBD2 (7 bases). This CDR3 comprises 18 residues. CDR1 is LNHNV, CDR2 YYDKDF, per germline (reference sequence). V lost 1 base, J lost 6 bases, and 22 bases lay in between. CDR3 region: CATSRAAGEGGPRNEQFF. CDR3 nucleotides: TGTGCCACCAGCAGAGCTGCAGGGGAGGGAGGTCCCCGCAATGAGCAGTTCTTC.

CDR3 sequence: CASSPGLAGGNEQFF. The DNA of the CDR3 is TGTGCCAGCAGCCCCGGACTAGCGGGAGGGAATGAGCAGTTCTTC. The chain links TRBV7-2 to TRBJ2-1, with 15 positions matching TRBD2. Germline V gene data show CDR1 as SGHTA and CDR2 as FQGNSA. The CDR3 totals 15 residues. The V segment lost 5 bases and the J segment 7 bases; nucleotides outside the gene matches: 3.

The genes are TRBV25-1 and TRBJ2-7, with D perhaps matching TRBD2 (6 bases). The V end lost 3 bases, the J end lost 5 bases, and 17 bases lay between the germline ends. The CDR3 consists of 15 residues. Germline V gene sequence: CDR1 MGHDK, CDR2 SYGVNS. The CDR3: CASSDGHSGGDEQYF. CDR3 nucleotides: TGTGCCAGCAGTGATGGGCACTCTGGCGGGGACGAGCAGTACTTC.

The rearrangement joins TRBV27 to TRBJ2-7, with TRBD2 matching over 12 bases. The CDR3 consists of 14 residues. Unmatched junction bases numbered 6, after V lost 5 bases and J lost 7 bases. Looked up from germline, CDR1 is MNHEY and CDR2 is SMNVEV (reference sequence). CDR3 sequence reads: CASSRLAGVREQYF. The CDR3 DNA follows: TGTGCCAGCAGTCGACTAGCGGGAGTGAGGGAGCAGTACTTC.

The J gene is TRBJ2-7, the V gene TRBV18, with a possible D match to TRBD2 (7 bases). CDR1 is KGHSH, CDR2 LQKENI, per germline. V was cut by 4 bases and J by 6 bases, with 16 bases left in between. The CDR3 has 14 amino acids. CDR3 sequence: CASSQLGEGGEQYF. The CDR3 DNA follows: TGTGCCAGCTCACAACTTGGGGAGGGGGGCGAGCAGTACTTC.

CDR3 sequence: CASSFGPLRETQYF. The CDR3 DNA sequence: TGTGCCAGCAGCTTCGGACCGCTAAGGGAGACGCAGTATTTT. J is TRBJ2-3 and V is TRBV11-3, with D perhaps TRBD2 (5 bases). From germline, CDR1 is SGHNT and CDR2 YENEEA. V was shortened by 3 bases and J by 9 bases, with 16 bases between the two germline ends. This CDR3 region has 14 residues.

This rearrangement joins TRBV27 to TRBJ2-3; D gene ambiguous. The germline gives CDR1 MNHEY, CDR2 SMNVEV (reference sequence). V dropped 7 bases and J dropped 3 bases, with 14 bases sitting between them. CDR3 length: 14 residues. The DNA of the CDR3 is TGTGCCAGCACCCCCTTGAGGAGTACAGATACGCAGTATTTT. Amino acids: CASTPLRSTDTQYF.

CDR3 nucleotide sequence: TGTGCCAGCAGCTCAATGAGCGGCGCCAGGTACTTC. As protein: CASSSMSGARYF. The rearrangement uses TRBV7-9 and TRBJ2-7; weak D call: TRBD2 (5 bases). The CDR3 spans 12 residues. The germline V and J ends were trimmed by 4 bases and 12 bases, with 16 bases remaining between them. Per the germline V gene, CDR1 is SEHNR and CDR2 is FQNEAQ (reference sequence).

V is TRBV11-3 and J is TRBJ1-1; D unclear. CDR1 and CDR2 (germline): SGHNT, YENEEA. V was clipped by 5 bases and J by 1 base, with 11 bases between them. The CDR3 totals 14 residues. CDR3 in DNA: TGTGCCAGCAGCCGTGGGGAGGGGAACACTGAAGCTTTCTTT. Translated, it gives CASSRGEGNTEAFF.

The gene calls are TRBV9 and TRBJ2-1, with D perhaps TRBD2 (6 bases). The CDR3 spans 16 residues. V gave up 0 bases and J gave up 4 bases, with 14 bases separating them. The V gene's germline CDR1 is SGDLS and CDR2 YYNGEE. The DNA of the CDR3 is TGTGCCAGCAGCGTAGGTTCGCGGGAAGTGTACAATGAGCAGTTCTTC. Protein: CASSVGSREVYNEQFF.

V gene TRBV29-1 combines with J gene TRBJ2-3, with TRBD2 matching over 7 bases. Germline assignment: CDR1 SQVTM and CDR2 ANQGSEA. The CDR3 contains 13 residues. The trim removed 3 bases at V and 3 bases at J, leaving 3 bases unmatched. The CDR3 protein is CSVDTGGTDTQYF. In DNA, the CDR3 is TGCAGCGTTGATACCGGGGGGACAGATACGCAGTATTTT.

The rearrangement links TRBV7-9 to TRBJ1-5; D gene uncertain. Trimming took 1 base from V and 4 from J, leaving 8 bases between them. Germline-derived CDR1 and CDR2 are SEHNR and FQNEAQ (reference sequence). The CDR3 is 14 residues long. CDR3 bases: TGTGCCAGCAGCTTAGGGGCGGGGAATCAGCCCCAGCATTTT. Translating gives CASSLGAGNQPQHF.

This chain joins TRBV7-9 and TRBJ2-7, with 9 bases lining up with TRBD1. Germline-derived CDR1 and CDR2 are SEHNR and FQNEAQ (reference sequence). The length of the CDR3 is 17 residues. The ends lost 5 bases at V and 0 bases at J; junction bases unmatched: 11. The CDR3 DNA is TGTGCCAGCAGCCAAACAAACAGGGGGCGCAGCTCCTACGAGCAGTACTTC. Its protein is CASSQTNRGRSSYEQYF.

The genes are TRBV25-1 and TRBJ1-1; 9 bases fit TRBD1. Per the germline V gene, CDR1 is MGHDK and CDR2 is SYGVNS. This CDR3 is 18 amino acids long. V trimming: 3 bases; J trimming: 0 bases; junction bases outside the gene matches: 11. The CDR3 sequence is CASSDRGGQGRLNTEAFF. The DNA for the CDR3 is TGTGCCAGCAGTGACCGCGGAGGACAGGGGCGGTTGAACACTGAAGCTTTCTTT. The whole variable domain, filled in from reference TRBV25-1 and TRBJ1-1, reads EADIYQTPRYLVIGTGKKITLECSQTMGHDKMYWYQQDPGMELHLIHYSYGVNSTEKGDLSSESTVSRIRTEHFPLTLESARPSHTSQYLCASSDRGGQGRLNTEAFFGQGTRLTVV.

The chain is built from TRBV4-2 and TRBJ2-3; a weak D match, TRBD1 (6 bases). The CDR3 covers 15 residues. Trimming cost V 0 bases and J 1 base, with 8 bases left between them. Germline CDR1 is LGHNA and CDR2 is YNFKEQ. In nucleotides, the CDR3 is TGTGCCAGCAGCCAAGACCCAGGGGGCACAGATACGCAGTATTTT. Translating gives CASSQDPGGTDTQYF.

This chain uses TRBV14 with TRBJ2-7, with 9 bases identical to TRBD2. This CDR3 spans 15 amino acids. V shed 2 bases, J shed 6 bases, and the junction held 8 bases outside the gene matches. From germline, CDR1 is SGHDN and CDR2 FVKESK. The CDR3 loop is CASSQTASGILEQYF. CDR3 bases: TGTGCCAGCAGCCAAACGGCTAGCGGGATTCTCGAGCAGTACTTC.

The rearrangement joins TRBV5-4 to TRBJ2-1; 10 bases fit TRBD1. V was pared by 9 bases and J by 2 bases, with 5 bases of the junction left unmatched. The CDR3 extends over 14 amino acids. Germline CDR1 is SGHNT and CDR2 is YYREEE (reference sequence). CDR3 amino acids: CATGGQGAYNEQFF. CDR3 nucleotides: TGTGCCACCGGCGGACAGGGGGCCTACAATGAGCAGTTCTTC.

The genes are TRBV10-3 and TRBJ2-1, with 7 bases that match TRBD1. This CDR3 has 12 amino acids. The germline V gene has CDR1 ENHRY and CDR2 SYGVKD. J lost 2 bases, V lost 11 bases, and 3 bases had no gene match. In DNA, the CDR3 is TGTGCCCTAGGGACAGCCTACAATGAGCAGTTCTTC. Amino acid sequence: CALGTAYNEQFF.

The CDR3 coding sequence is TGCGCCAGCAGCCAAGTGTACGGAGGGGCCTACGAGCAGTACTTC. This gives the protein CASSQVYGGAYEQYF. V and J are TRBV4-3 and TRBJ2-7; tentative D call: TRBD2 (6 bases). V was cut by 1 base and J by 2 bases, with 12 bases left in between. Germline CDR1 is LGHNA and CDR2 is YSLEER. The CDR3 has 15 residues.

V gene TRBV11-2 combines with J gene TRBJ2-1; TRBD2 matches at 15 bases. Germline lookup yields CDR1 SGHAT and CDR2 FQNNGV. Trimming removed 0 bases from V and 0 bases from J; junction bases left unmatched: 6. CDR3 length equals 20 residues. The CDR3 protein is CASSLDRRTSGRASYNEQFF. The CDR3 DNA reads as TGTGCCAGCAGCTTAGATCGTAGGACTAGCGGGAGGGCCTCCTACAATGAGCAGTTCTTC. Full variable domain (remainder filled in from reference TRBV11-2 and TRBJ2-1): EAGVAQSPRYKIIEKRQSVAFWCNPISGHATLYWYQQILGQGPKLLIQFQNNGVVDDSQLPKDRFSAERLKGVDSTLKIQPAKLEDSAVYLCASSLDRRTSGRASYNEQFFGPGTRLTVL.

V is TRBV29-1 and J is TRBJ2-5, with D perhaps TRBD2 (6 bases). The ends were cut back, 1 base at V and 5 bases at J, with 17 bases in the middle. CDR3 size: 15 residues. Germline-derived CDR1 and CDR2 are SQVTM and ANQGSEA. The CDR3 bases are TGCAGCGTTGAAGGTGGACGGAGGGCCAGGGAGACCCAGTACTTC. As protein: CSVEGGRRARETQYF.

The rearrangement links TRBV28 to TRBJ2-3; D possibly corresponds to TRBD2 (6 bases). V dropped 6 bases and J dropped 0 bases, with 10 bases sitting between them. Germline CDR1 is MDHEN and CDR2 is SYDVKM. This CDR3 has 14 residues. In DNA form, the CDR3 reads TGTGCCAGCAGACTGGGGACTAGCACAGATACGCAGTATTTT. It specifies CASRLGTSTDTQYF.

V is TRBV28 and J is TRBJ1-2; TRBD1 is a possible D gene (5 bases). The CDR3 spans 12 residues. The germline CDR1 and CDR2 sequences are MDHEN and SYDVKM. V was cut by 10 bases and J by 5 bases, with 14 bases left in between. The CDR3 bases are TGTGCCACTGGGAGGGGAACATATGGCTACACCTTC. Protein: CATGRGTYGYTF.

CDR3 amino acids: CASSRWGGTYNEQFF. The CDR3 nucleotides read TGTGCCAGCAGCAGGTGGGGGGGCACCTACAATGAGCAGTTCTTC. The chain is built from TRBV5-4 and TRBJ2-1; D perhaps matches TRBD2 (7 bases). Germline assignment: CDR1 SGHNT and CDR2 YYREEE (reference sequence). The CDR3 is 15 amino acids. The V end lost 4 bases, the J end lost 2 bases, and 13 bases lay between the germline ends.

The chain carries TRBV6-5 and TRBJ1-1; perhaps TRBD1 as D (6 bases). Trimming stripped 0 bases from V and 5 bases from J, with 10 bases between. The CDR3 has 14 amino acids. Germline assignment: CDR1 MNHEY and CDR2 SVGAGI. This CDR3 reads CASSYSFRGTEAFF. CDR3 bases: TGTGCCAGCAGTTACTCGTTTAGGGGGACTGAAGCTTTCTTT.

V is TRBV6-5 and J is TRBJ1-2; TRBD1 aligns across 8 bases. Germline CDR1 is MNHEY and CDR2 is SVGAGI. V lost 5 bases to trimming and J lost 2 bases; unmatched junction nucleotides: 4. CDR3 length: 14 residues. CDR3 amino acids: CASSLDRGNYGYTF. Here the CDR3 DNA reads TGTGCCAGCAGTCTCGACAGGGGCAACTATGGCTACACCTTC.

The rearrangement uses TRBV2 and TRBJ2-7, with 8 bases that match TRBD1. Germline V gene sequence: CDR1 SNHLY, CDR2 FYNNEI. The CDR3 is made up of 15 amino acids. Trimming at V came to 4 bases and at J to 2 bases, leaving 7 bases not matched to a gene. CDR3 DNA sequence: TGTGCCAGCAGTGCTACCGGGACAGGAGCCTACGAGCAGTACTTC. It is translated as CASSATGTGAYEQYF.